Below, 31 T cell receptor beta chains from the same sample are listed, as sequenced in a study of blood T cells in healthy people across ages. A second about 6 to 11 cycle PCR used barcoded and J-beta primers. TCRdb called the 5' RACE reads again in MiXCR, with one record for every CDR3 protein. Found here are about 640,000 distinct CDR3 sequences, roughly 53% of them singletons; the top ten hold roughly 34%. Sequenced input: blood. The receptors were gathered from a man in his fifties or sixties in good health.

The chain is built from TRBV4-2 and TRBJ2-3; 7 positions agree with TRBD1. The junction had 8 bases not matched to a gene; V was cut back by 0 bases and J by 2 bases. CDR3 length: 17 residues. Per germline, CDR1 LGHNA and CDR2 YNFKEQ. CDR3 residues: CASSQDLATGYTDTQYF. The CDR3 coding sequence is TGTGCCAGCAGCCAAGATTTGGCGACAGGGTACACAGATACGCAGTATTTT.

On this clonotype itself: Mismatch with germline at one junction end may stem from a read error. The V call is TRBV7-2, the J call TRBJ2-7, with D perhaps matching TRBD2 (5 bases). Germline assignment: CDR1 SGHTA and CDR2 FQGNSA. The CDR3 length is 13 residues. The CDR3 coding sequence is TGTGCCAGCAGCGTAGCGTTCAGATACGAGCAGTACTTC. Residues: CASSVAFRYEQYF.

Worth noting for this clonotype: Germline is not matched at one junction end, which may reflect a read error. The chain couples TRBV15 to TRBJ2-7, with D perhaps TRBD2 (6 bases). The last part of the DNA fits TRBJ2-5 better; the J call may be wrong. The CDR3 is made up of 14 amino acids. Germline V gene data show CDR1 as LNHNV and CDR2 as YYDKDF (reference sequence). The CDR3 here is CTTSKLGGQETQYF. CDR3 nucleotide sequence: TGTACCACCAGCAAGCTGGGAGGACAAGAGACCCAGTACTTC.

The chain joins TRBV4-1 to TRBJ2-4, with D perhaps TRBD2 (7 bases). CDR3 size: 21 residues. With 0 bases removed from V and 1 base from J, the gap between germline ends came to 25 bases. Germline CDR1 MGHRA, CDR2 YSYEKL. CDR3 residues: CASSQDLVRVARGGAKNIQYF. The CDR3 DNA reads as TGCGCCAGCAGCCAAGATCTCGTCCGAGTAGCGAGGGGGGGGGCCAAAAACATTCAGTACTTC.

The count of this clonotype is one. This chain joins TRBV20-1 and TRBJ2-1; D might be TRBD2 (5 bases). Germline loops: CDR1 DFQATT, CDR2 SNEGSKA (reference sequence). The CDR3 runs 14 residues. Trimming took 5 bases from V and 4 from J, leaving 15 bases between them. As DNA, the CDR3 is TGCAGTGCTGGAGGTGATGGAGTTTACAATGAGCAGTTCTTC. As protein: CSAGGDGVYNEQFF.

The rearrangement links TRBV5-1 to TRBJ2-1; 8 bases line up with TRBD2. The CDR3 extends over 16 amino acids. Germline V gene data show CDR1 as SGHRS and CDR2 as YFSETQ. V lost 7 bases, J lost 7 bases, and 16 bases stayed unmatched. The CDR3 bases are TGCGCCAGCGGGAATAGCGGGGACCTCTACGGGAATGAGCAGTTCTTC. This sequence encodes CASGNSGDLYGNEQFF. Full variable domain (outside the CDR3, taken from reference TRBV5-1 and TRBJ2-1): KAGVTQTPRYLIKTRGQQVTLSCSPISGHRSVSWYQQTPGQGLQFLFEYFSETQRNKGNFPGRFSGRQFSNSRSEMNVSTLELGDSALYLCASGNSGDLYGNEQFFGPGTRLTVL.

The chain is built from TRBV24-1 and TRBJ2-5; D perhaps matches TRBD1 (7 bases). Germline loops: CDR1 KGHDR, CDR2 SFDVKD. V shed 5 bases and J shed 5 bases, with 17 bases lying between them. The CDR3 runs 15 residues. CDR3 sequence reads: CATSAPGGFAETQYF. DNA of the CDR3: TGTGCCACCAGTGCCCCAGGGGGGTTCGCCGAGACCCAGTACTTC.

In its sample, this clonotype was seen once. One end of the junction fails to match germline, which may point to a read error. The genes are TRBV18 and TRBJ2-1; no clear D. Per germline, CDR1 KGHSH and CDR2 LQKENI. The length of the CDR3 is 14 residues. The CDR3: CAISPPLGYNEQFF. In nucleotides, the CDR3 is TGTGCCATCTCACCGCCGTTGGGTTACAATGAGCAGTTCTTC.

This chain uses TRBV27 with TRBJ2-7, with D unresolved. V lost 5 bases and J 4 bases, leaving 12 bases between the germline ends. The CDR3 spans 13 residues. Per the germline V gene, CDR1 is MNHEY and CDR2 is SMNVEV (reference sequence). As DNA, the CDR3 is TGTGCCAGCAGTCCACGGACCCCTTACGAGCAGTACTTC. It yields the protein CASSPRTPYEQYF.

This clonotype was seen a handful of times. The chain combines TRBV9 with TRBJ2-7; D might be TRBD1 (6 bases). The CDR3 has 15 amino acids. Germline values: CDR1 SGDLS, CDR2 YYNGEE. Trimming removed 0 bases from V and 2 bases from J, with 12 bases in between. The CDR3 region is CASSVEGDGTYEQYF. In nucleotides, the CDR3 is TGTGCCAGCAGCGTAGAGGGGGACGGTACCTACGAGCAGTACTTC.

This chain uses TRBV6-5 with TRBJ1-4; D remains ambiguous. CDR3 size: 15 residues. Germline V gene lookup returns CDR1 MNHEY and CDR2 SVGAGI. Trimming stripped 2 bases from V and 0 bases from J, with 7 bases between. Here the CDR3 reads CASSYAGATNEKLFF. The CDR3 DNA reads TGTGCCAGCAGTTACGCAGGTGCAACTAATGAAAAACTGTTTTTT.

V gene TRBV12-3 or TRBV12-4 combines with J gene TRBJ2-5; D gene unclear. This CDR3 is 13 amino acids long. V dropped 5 bases and J dropped 1 base, with 8 bases sitting between them. The CDR3, as DNA: TGTGCCAGCAGTGCGCAGTCCCAAGAGACCCAGTACTTC. It codes for CASSAQSQETQYF.

The chain combines TRBV7-9 with TRBJ1-6, with no clear D. CDR1 SEHNR and CDR2 FQNEAQ come from the germline V gene (reference sequence). The CDR3 runs 13 residues. The germline V and J ends were trimmed by 8 bases and 7 bases, with 12 bases remaining between them. CDR3 loop: CASVSAPNSPLHF. The CDR3 DNA reads as TGTGCCAGCGTCTCGGCACCCAATTCACCCCTCCACTTT.

At least ten counts were recorded for this clonotype. This chain joins TRBV5-1 and TRBJ2-1; 9 nucleotides agree with TRBD2. This CDR3 has 16 residues. V lost 2 bases to trimming and J lost 0 bases; unmatched junction nucleotides: 3. Germline V gene data show CDR1 as SGHRS and CDR2 as YFSETQ. The CDR3 sequence is CASSFSSGVSYNEQFF. For the CDR3, the DNA is TGCGCCAGCAGCTTCTCTAGCGGGGTCTCCTACAATGAGCAGTTCTTC. Filled out from reference TRBV5-1 and TRBJ2-1, the complete variable domain reads KAGVTQTPRYLIKTRGQQVTLSCSPISGHRSVSWYQQTPGQGLQFLFEYFSETQRNKGNFPGRFSGRQFSNSRSEMNVSTLELGDSALYLCASSFSSGVSYNEQFFGPGTRLTVL.

This sequence joins TRBV15 and TRBJ1-4; 8 bases match TRBD1. The V segment lost 4 bases and the J segment 5 bases; nucleotides outside the gene matches: 6. This CDR3 has 15 residues. Germline CDR1 LNHNV, CDR2 YYDKDF (reference sequence). CDR3: CATSTDRGGNEKLFF. For the CDR3, the DNA is TGTGCCACCAGCACTGACAGGGGTGGCAATGAAAAACTGTTTTTT.

V and J are TRBV3-1 and TRBJ2-2; no clear D. The CDR3 spans 13 residues. Germline CDR1 reads LGHDT; CDR2 reads YNNKEL (reference sequence). The ends were cut back, 5 bases at V and 8 bases at J, with 12 bases in the middle. The CDR3 loop reads CASSRIEGGELFF. The DNA for the CDR3 is TGTGCCAGCAGCAGAATAGAAGGGGGGGAGCTGTTTTTT.

The chain has TRBV5-1 and TRBJ2-7, with TRBD1 matching 11 bases. The J segment lost 3 bases and the V segment lost 0 bases, leaving 5 bases of the junction unmatched. In germline, CDR1 is SGHRS, CDR2 YFSETQ. The CDR3 totals 16 residues. The chain's CDR3 is CASSLALGQGVYEQYF. CDR3 bases: TGCGCCAGCAGCTTGGCGCTGGGACAGGGGGTCTACGAGCAGTACTTC.

J is TRBJ2-2 and V is TRBV29-1; D is tentatively TRBD1 or TRBD2 (6 bases each). This CDR3 is built from 12 residues. Germline CDR1 and CDR2: SQVTM and ANQGSEA. V shed 4 bases and J shed 5 bases, with 8 bases lying between them. Here the CDR3 DNA reads TGCAGCGTTGGGGGGGCGACCGGGGAGCTGTTTTTT. Its translation: CSVGGATGELFF.

This clonotype was seen at least ten times. This chain connects TRBV18 to TRBJ2-6; D ambiguous. V gave up 6 bases and J gave up 0 bases, with 3 bases separating them. CDR3 length: 13 residues. Per germline, CDR1 KGHSH and CDR2 LQKENI. In DNA form, the CDR3 reads TGTGCCAGCTCCGCCTCTGGGGCCAACGTCCTGACTTTC. Protein sequence: CASSASGANVLTF. Together with reference TRBV18 and TRBJ2-6, the CDR3 gives the full variable domain: NAGVMQNPRHLVRRRGQEARLRCSPMKGHSHVYWYRQLPEEGLKFMVYLQKENIIDESGMPKERFSAEFPKEGPSILRIQQVVRGDSAAYFCASSASGANVLTFGAGSRLTVL.

The chain employs TRBV12-3 or TRBV12-4 and TRBJ1-5, with 8 bases fitting TRBD1. The CDR3 runs 14 residues. J lost 6 bases, V lost 6 bases, and 7 bases had no gene match. CDR3 nucleotides: TGTGCCAGCAGATTTGGACAGGGCGGTCAGCCCCAGCATTTT. It translates to CASRFGQGGQPQHF.

The chain is built from TRBV11-3 and TRBJ2-2, with 7 bases identical to TRBD1. Germline lookup yields CDR1 SGHNT and CDR2 YENEEA. J lost 6 bases, V lost 1 base, and 8 bases had no gene match. This CDR3 has 16 amino acids. The CDR3 DNA sequence: TGTGCCAGCAGCTTAGGACAGGGCGGTTCACCCGGGGAGCTGTTTTTT. This codes for CASSLGQGGSPGELFF.

The chain carries TRBV6-2 or TRBV6-3 and TRBJ1-4; 7 nucleotides line up with TRBD1. The CDR3 has 13 amino acids. Germline V gene lookup returns CDR1 MNHEY and CDR2 SVGEGT. V lost 10 bases and J lost 8; bases outside the gene matches: 10. CDR3 sequence: CATTDREGEKLFF. CDR3 DNA: TGTGCCACCACAGACAGGGAAGGCGAAAAACTGTTTTTT.

Only a few counts were recorded for this clonotype. The gene calls are TRBV2 and TRBJ1-2; 7 bases map to TRBD1. The V and J ends lost 6 bases and 0 bases, in that order; junction bases with no gene match: 7. The V gene's germline CDR1 is SNHLY and CDR2 FYNNEI. The CDR3 loop spans 15 amino acids. The CDR3 bases are TGTGCCAGCAGCTCGCAGGGGGAAGCTAACTATGGCTACACCTTC. It yields the protein CASSSQGEANYGYTF. The full variable domain, its missing parts supplied by reference TRBV2 and TRBJ1-2, is EPEVTQTPSHQVTQMGQEVILRCVPISNHLYFYWYRQILGQKVEFLVSFYNNEISEKSEIFDDQFSVERPDGSNFTLKIRSTKLEDSAMYFCASSSQGEANYGYTFGSGTRLTVV.

CDR3 region: CATSRGVGSDLHF. CDR3 DNA sequence: TGTGCCACCAGCAGAGGGGTAGGTTCTGACCTCCACTTT. V is TRBV15 and J is TRBJ1-6, with D hard to call. Germline lookup yields CDR1 LNHNV and CDR2 YYDKDF (reference sequence). This CDR3 is 13 amino acids long. V lost 1 base, J lost 15 bases, and 13 bases lay in between. Using reference TRBV15 and TRBJ1-6 for the parts outside the CDR3, the full variable domain is DAMVIQNPRYQVTQFGKPVTLSCSQTLNHNVMYWYQQKSSQAPKLLFHYYDKDFNNEADTPDNFQSRRPNTSFCFLDIRSPGLGDTAMYLCATSRGVGSDLHFGNGTRLTVT.

The V gene is TRBV15, the J gene TRBJ2-5; D possibly corresponds to TRBD2 (6 bases). Germline lookup yields CDR1 LNHNV and CDR2 YYDKDF (reference sequence). The CDR3 totals 14 residues. V was clipped by 1 base and J by 2 bases, with 8 bases between them. The chain's CDR3 is CATSRGDFQETQYF. CDR3 nucleotides: TGTGCCACCAGCAGAGGGGACTTTCAAGAGACCCAGTACTTC.

The sample holds a few counts of this clonotype. V and J are TRBV9 and TRBJ2-1; D is unresolved. The V gene's germline CDR1 is SGDLS and CDR2 YYNGEE. V lost 5 bases to trimming and J lost 0 bases, with 12 bases between them. CDR3 size: 15 residues. The CDR3 protein is CASSRDASSYNEQFF. CDR3 in DNA: TGTGCCAGCAGTCGTGACGCGAGCTCCTACAATGAGCAGTTCTTC.

In this sample, this clonotype turned up a few times. CDR3 bases: TGTGCCAGCAGCTTAGGCGGACTAGCGGGGGGAGATACGCAGTATTTT. Translating gives CASSLGGLAGGDTQYF. The chain couples TRBV7-2 to TRBJ2-3, with 14 nucleotides matching TRBD2. J gave up 5 bases and V 1 base, and 2 bases lay outside the gene matches. Looked up from germline, CDR1 is SGHTA and CDR2 is FQGNSA. The CDR3 consists of 16 residues.

The chain is built from TRBV2 and TRBJ2-7; 13 bases map to TRBD2. The CDR3 spans 16 residues. CDR1 is SNHLY and CDR2 is FYNNEI in the germline V gene. Trimming cost V 6 bases and J 0 bases; bases outside gene matches: 5. CDR3 nucleotides: TGTGCCAGCAGGCCGGGGACTAGCGGGGTCTCCTACGAGCAGTACTTC. This codes for CASRPGTSGVSYEQYF.

The sample holds a few counts of this clonotype. The chain uses TRBV20-1 and TRBJ2-5; D is unresolved. The CDR3 sequence is 12 residues long. Germline assignment: CDR1 DFQATT and CDR2 SNEGSKA (reference sequence). Trimming removed 2 bases from V and 4 bases from J, with 8 bases in between. The CDR3 here is CSARPTIETQYF. The CDR3 bases are TGCAGTGCTAGACCTACCATAGAGACCCAGTACTTC.

The V and J genes are TRBV12-3 or TRBV12-4 and TRBJ1-2; no definite D call. Between the trimmed V and J ends, which lost 1 base and 4 bases, there was a span of 13 bases. The CDR3 totals 15 residues. CDR3: CASSLGPANIYGYTF. The CDR3 nucleotides are TGTGCCAGCAGTTTAGGGCCAGCGAACATCTATGGCTACACCTTC.

This clonotype was seen a handful of times. The chain employs TRBV12-3 or TRBV12-4 and TRBJ1-4; 9 positions match TRBD1. Unmatched junction bases numbered 9, after V lost 5 bases and J lost 8 bases. This CDR3 comprises 15 residues. CDR3 amino acids: CASSPGQGRDEKLFF. The CDR3, as DNA: TGTGCCAGCAGTCCGGGACAGGGTCGGGACGAAAAACTGTTTTTT.